The 22 T cell receptor beta chains below were found in one sample sequenced in a study of T cell repertoires in cytomegalovirus infection. MiXCR was run by TCRdb on the reads, yielding one entry per CDR3 protein. Among roughly 800,000 distinct CDR3 sequences listed, almost 30% were seen once. These receptors have no identified antigens. The sample consisted of cultured CD8+ T cells from PBMCs, taken from culture after CMV antigen stimulation. Every receptor here comes from a human donor in good health (CMV status not recorded). Some clones in this sample may be carry-over from other donors' samples.

This chain uses TRBV7-3 with TRBJ2-5; D might be TRBD2 (6 bases). This CDR3 comprises 16 residues. V lost 1 base, J lost 1 base, and 13 bases lay in between. CDR1 is SGHTA, CDR2 FQGTGA, per germline. The CDR3 DNA follows: TGTGCCAGCAGCTTAAGCGTAGCGGAAGGCCAAGAGACCCAGTACTTC. As protein: CASSLSVAEGQETQYF. Full variable domain (rest looked up from reference TRBV7-3 and TRBJ2-5): GAGVSQTPSNKVTEKGKYVELRCDPISGHTALYWYRQSLGQGPEFLIYFQGTGAADDSGLPNDRFFAVRPEGSVSTLKIQRTERGDSAVYLCASSLSVAEGQETQYFGPGTRLLVL.

This clonotype was picked up many times. The chain uses TRBV7-2 and TRBJ1-1, with D perhaps matching TRBD1 (5 bases). Trimming took 1 base from V and 5 from J, leaving 11 bases between them. There are 14 residues in the CDR3. The germline V gene has CDR1 SGHTA and CDR2 FQGNSA. The DNA for the CDR3 is TGTGCCAGCAGCTTAGGGGGTTACAGGACTGAAGCTTTCTTT. This gives the protein CASSLGGYRTEAFF.

The chain combines TRBV27 with TRBJ2-5, with 7 bases lining up with TRBD1. Looked up from germline, CDR1 is MNHEY and CDR2 is SMNVEV (reference sequence). Trimming at V came to 7 bases and at J to 7 bases, leaving 18 bases not matched to a gene. There are 16 residues in the CDR3. The CDR3 spells CASTSSPGQRLGTQYF. CDR3 coding DNA: TGTGCCAGCACCTCGTCTCCGGGACAGCGGTTAGGGACCCAGTACTTC.

This clonotype was recorded a few times. The V and J genes are TRBV6-6 and TRBJ1-1, with 7 bases identical to TRBD1. The ends lost 7 bases at V and 5 bases at J; junction bases unmatched: 10. The CDR3 is made up of 14 amino acids. The V gene's germline CDR1 is MNHNY and CDR2 SVGAGI (reference sequence). The CDR3 sequence is CASTPDRMGTEAFF. DNA of the CDR3: TGTGCCAGCACCCCGGACAGGATGGGTACTGAAGCTTTCTTT.

In its sample, this clonotype was seen a few times. V and J are TRBV20-1 and TRBJ2-2; 9 bases align to TRBD1. The CDR3 totals 14 residues. Losses at the gene ends were 0 bases for V and 5 bases for J; bases not matched to a gene: 1. Germline V gene data show CDR1 as DFQATT and CDR2 as SNEGSKA (reference sequence). The CDR3 reads CSARDGTGTGELFF. CDR3 coding DNA: TGCAGTGCTAGAGACGGGACAGGGACCGGGGAGCTGTTTTTT.

This clonotype appeared a few times. The chain employs TRBV7-6 and TRBJ1-2; D unresolved. V was shortened by 5 bases and J by 2 bases, with 15 bases between the two germline ends. Germline-derived CDR1 and CDR2 are SGHVS and FNYEAQ. This CDR3 is 15 amino acids long. The CDR3 DNA sequence: TGTGCCAGCAGCGTAACGGCAGTTTTGAACTATGGCTACACCTTC. Translating it yields CASSVTAVLNYGYTF.

The table lists this clonotype with a few counts. V gene TRBV7-6 combines with J gene TRBJ2-5; D remains ambiguous. Germline V CDR1 and CDR2: SGHVS, FNYEAQ. V was clipped by 0 bases and J by 1 base, with 9 bases between them. The length of the CDR3 is 15 residues. CDR3 sequence reads: CASSLAARTQETQYF. The CDR3, as DNA: TGTGCCAGCAGCTTAGCTGCCAGGACCCAAGAGACCCAGTACTTC.

As DNA, the CDR3 is TGTGCCAGCGTCCCGGGACTCCAAGAGACCCAGTACTTC. Encoded protein: CASVPGLQETQYF. The rearrangement uses TRBV6-1 and TRBJ2-5; D may be TRBD2 (6 bases). Germline V gene data show CDR1 as MNHNS and CDR2 as SASEGT. The CDR3 runs 13 residues. V was shortened by 8 bases and J by 1 base, with 11 bases between the two germline ends.

This clonotype occurred a few times. V usage is TRBV4-1 and J usage is TRBJ1-4, with TRBD1 as a possible D gene (5 bases). The CDR3 is 15 residues long. Germline CDR1 and CDR2: MGHRA and YSYEKL. V dropped 0 bases and J dropped 8 bases, with 13 bases sitting between them. CDR3 loop: CASSQDLGWGEKLFF. CDR3 DNA sequence: TGCGCCAGCAGCCAAGATCTTGGGTGGGGCGAAAAACTGTTTTTT.

The chain recombines TRBV19 with TRBJ1-1; TRBD1 aligns across 7 bases. Trimming cost V 3 bases and J 1 base; bases outside gene matches: 8. Germline V CDR1 and CDR2: LNHDA, SQIVND (reference sequence). The CDR3 contains 16 residues. The CDR3 region is CASSITTTGPNTEAFF. The CDR3 bases are TGTGCCAGTAGTATTACTACGACAGGGCCGAACACTGAAGCTTTCTTT.

This clonotype was counted only a few times. The gene calls are TRBV6-2 or TRBV6-3 and TRBJ2-5; possible D gene TRBD1, 5 bases. CDR3 length: 10 amino acids. V was clipped by 6 bases and J by 9 bases, with 8 bases between them. Germline V gene lookup returns CDR1 MNHEY and CDR2 SVGEGT. This CDR3 is CASSQGAQYF. The CDR3 nucleotides are TGTGCCAGCAGCCAGGGTGCCCAGTACTTC.

The chain couples TRBV4-1 to TRBJ1-1; unclear D gene. Trimming stripped 3 bases from V and 0 bases from J, with 8 bases between. The CDR3 is 14 residues long. CDR1 is MGHRA, CDR2 YSYEKL, per germline. The CDR3 DNA is TGCGCCAGCAGCCACCCCCCAGTGAACACTGAAGCTTTCTTT. It codes for CASSHPPVNTEAFF.

This clonotype was recorded only once. The conserved closing phenylalanine or tryptophan is absent in this CDR3, likely reflecting a read error. V usage is TRBV7-2 and J usage is TRBJ2-1; D is perhaps TRBD2 (5 bases). The germline gives CDR1 SGHTA, CDR2 FQGNSA. Trimming shortened V by 0 bases and J by 0 bases, and 12 bases separated the two germline ends. CDR3 length equals 17 residues. CDR3 sequence reads: CASSLAPPGSSYNEQFL. CDR3 bases: TGTGCCAGCAGCTTAGCACCCCCGGGGAGCTCCTACAATGAGCAGTTCCTC.

There are a few counts of this clonotype. The gene calls are TRBV2 and TRBJ1-6; D may be TRBD1 (5 bases). Germline CDR1 is SNHLY and CDR2 is FYNNEI. V was shortened by 7 bases and J by 5 bases, with 12 bases between the two germline ends. This CDR3 spans 14 amino acids. CDR3 nucleotide sequence: TGTGCCAGCACTCGGACACGCAATAATTCACCCCTCCACTTT. Its translation: CASTRTRNNSPLHF.

This clonotype was observed a handful of times. The chain has TRBV5-6 and TRBJ2-1; D possibly corresponds to TRBD2 (7 bases). CDR3 size: 13 residues. Germline V gene sequence: CDR1 SGHDT, CDR2 YYEEEE. V dropped 2 bases and J dropped 10 bases, with 13 bases sitting between them. CDR3 nucleotide sequence: TGTGCCAGCAGCTTTGGAGGGGGGGGAGAGCAGTTCTTC. It is translated as CASSFGGGGEQFF. Complete variable domain (other parts from reference TRBV5-6 and TRBJ2-1): DAGVTQSPTHLIKTRGQQVTLRCSPKSGHDTVSWYQQALGQGPQFIFQYYEEEERQRGNFPDRFSGHQFPNYSSELNVNALLLGDSALYLCASSFGGGGEQFFGPGTRLTVL.

This clonotype showed up just a few times. J is TRBJ2-3 and V is TRBV5-5; 9 bases are shared with TRBD2. This CDR3 is 16 amino acids long. Trimming at V came to 0 bases and at J to 2 bases, leaving 4 bases not matched to a gene. CDR1 and CDR2 (germline): SGHKS, YYEKEE (reference sequence). CDR3 protein: CASSLAAGGTTDTQYF. In DNA form, the CDR3 reads TGTGCCAGCAGCTTGGCCGCGGGGGGGACCACAGATACGCAGTATTTT.

This clonotype was picked up a small number of times. This chain links TRBV7-6 with TRBJ2-5; D is unclear. Germline values: CDR1 SGHVS, CDR2 FNYEAQ. The CDR3 runs 13 residues. Between the trimmed V and J ends, which lost 9 bases and 0 bases, there was a span of 11 bases. The CDR3 spells CASLLPNQETQYF. The CDR3 nucleotides are TGTGCCAGTCTCCTGCCCAACCAAGAGACCCAGTACTTC. Drawing the rest from reference TRBV7-6 and TRBJ2-5, the complete variable domain is GAGVSQSPRYKVTKRGQDVALRCDPISGHVSLYWYRQALGQGPEFLTYFNYEAQQDKSGLPNDRFSAERPEGSISTLTIQRTEQRDSAMYRCASLLPNQETQYFGPGTRLLVL.

V is TRBV6-2 or TRBV6-3 and J is TRBJ2-7; a weak D match, TRBD2 (6 bases). The CDR3 contains 14 residues. Trimming cost V 4 bases and J 4 bases, with 14 bases left between them. From germline, CDR1 is MNHEY and CDR2 SVGEGT. The CDR3 DNA reads TGTGCCAGCAGTTCCCTACGGGGGTCATACGAGCAGTACGTC. Translated, it gives CASSSLRGSYEQYV.

This chain joins TRBV27 and TRBJ2-2, with D hard to call. This CDR3 region has 16 residues. V was trimmed by 5 bases and J by 7 bases, leaving 20 bases between them. CDR1 and CDR2 (germline): MNHEY, SMNVEV (reference sequence). The CDR3 sequence: CASSPQGSYEGGELFF. DNA for the CDR3: TGTGCCAGCAGTCCCCAAGGTAGCTACGAAGGCGGGGAGCTGTTTTTT.

This rearrangement joins TRBV27 to TRBJ2-5; D may be TRBD1 or TRBD2 (5 bases each). This CDR3 spans 13 amino acids. Germline assignment: CDR1 MNHEY and CDR2 SMNVEV (reference sequence). The germline V and J ends were trimmed by 8 bases and 5 bases, with 15 bases remaining between them. The chain's CDR3 is CASGAIGGETQYF. CDR3 DNA: TGTGCCAGCGGGGCCATAGGCGGGGAGACCCAGTACTTC.

The genes are TRBV28 and TRBJ2-7; TRBD1 aligns across 10 bases. CDR1 and CDR2 from the germline V gene are MDHEN and SYDVKM. The CDR3 covers 15 residues. V was pared by 6 bases and J by 7 bases, with 12 bases of the junction left unmatched. The CDR3 spells CASSLGRDRGGEQYF. CDR3 DNA sequence: TGTGCCAGCAGCTTGGGCCGGGACAGGGGTGGTGAGCAGTACTTC.

This clonotype was seen many times. The chain recombines TRBV6-2 or TRBV6-3 with TRBJ1-2; D unresolved. V dropped 2 bases and J dropped 5 bases, with 9 bases sitting between them. Germline CDR1 is MNHEY and CDR2 is SVGEGT. The CDR3 length is 13 residues. The CDR3 sequence is CASSYRTLYGYTF. The CDR3 nucleotides are TGTGCCAGCAGTTACAGGACGTTATATGGCTACACCTTC.